This TCR beta chain was profiled in a study of beta chain features in type 1 diabetes. Stem cell-like memory, regulatory, central memory and naive CD4+ cells were sorted via CD45RO/CCR7/CD25/CD127/CD95/CD27. Expressed TCRB transcripts were sequenced after all isolated RNA was converted to cDNA. The data were produced by immunoSEQ multiplex PCR, yet TCRdb's version contains in-frame clones alone and is incomplete. Among over 500,000 clones listed, about 14% were seen once. The germline gives CDR1 MGHDK, CDR2 SYGVNS. The CDR3 length is 16 residues. The ends were cut back, 0 bases at V and 7 bases at J, with 15 bases in the middle.

The sequence was collected from a man younger than 35 in good health. The sample taken for sequencing was naive CD4+ T cells from blood. The chain uses TRBV25-1 and TRBJ2-2; D not resolved. This chain's CDR3 is CASSEYPPLSGGELFF. The DNA for the CDR3 is TGTGCCAGCAGTGAATATCCCCCCCTTTCGGGCGGGGAGCTGTTTTTT.